One and the same sample provided the 24 T cell receptor beta chains below, sequenced in a study of tumor-infiltrating lymphocytes in oesophageal squamous cell carcinoma. From the PCR reads, TCRdb called clonotypes with MiXCR, one entry per CDR3 protein. Of roughly 20,000 distinct CDR3 sequences in the sample, more than 30% are singletons; the top ten hold over 10%. Sequencing was performed on esophageal tumor tissue. These receptors originate from a male donor with esophageal squamous cell carcinoma.

This clonotype was detected many times. The rearrangement joins TRBV10-3 to TRBJ2-7; D is possibly TRBD1 (5 bases). Germline CDR1 reads ENHRY; CDR2 reads SYGVKD. The CDR3 runs to 13 residues. The germline V and J ends were trimmed by 9 bases and 2 bases, with 14 bases remaining between them. CDR3 bases: TGTGCCATTAGTACAGGACAAACCTACGAGCAGTACTTC. It specifies CAISTGQTYEQYF.

V usage is TRBV6-8 and J usage is TRBJ2-1; D ambiguous. From germline, CDR1 is MNHGY and CDR2 SAAAGT. This CDR3 has 13 residues. V shed 0 bases and J shed 4 bases, with 4 bases lying between them. Written as DNA, the CDR3 is TGTGCCAGCAGTTACTCAGGTTACAATGAGCAGTTCTTC. Translation gives CASSYSGYNEQFF.

By share, this clonotype counts as medium-sized (0.01 to 0.1%). This chain uses TRBV6-1 with TRBJ2-7; D is possibly TRBD2 (5 bases). Looked up from germline, CDR1 is MNHNS and CDR2 is SASEGT. This CDR3 has 14 amino acids. Trimming left V 6 bases short and J 6 bases short, with 18 bases between. In DNA, the CDR3 is TGTGCCAGCAGGGGCGGGCTAGATGATAGCGAGCAGTACTTC. It specifies CASRGGLDDSEQYF.

This clonotype appeared a few times. This chain joins TRBV6-1 and TRBJ2-1; D unresolved. In germline, CDR1 is MNHNS, CDR2 SASEGT. V was shortened by 2 bases and J by 3 bases, with 14 bases between the two germline ends. The length of the CDR3 is 16 residues. CDR3 residues: CASSELMGALYNEQFF. CDR3 sequence (DNA): TGTGCCAGCAGTGAACTTATGGGCGCACTCTACAATGAGCAGTTCTTC.

This clonotype appeared many times. Germline and junction disagree at one end, which may indicate a read error. The genes are TRBV7-7 and TRBJ2-3; no clear D gene. Germline assignment: CDR1 SSHAT and CDR2 FNYEAQ (reference sequence). This CDR3 spans 13 amino acids. The CDR3 DNA reads TGTGCTAGCAGCTTAAGCGGCACAGATACGCAGTATTTT. As protein: CASSLSGTDTQYF.

Notes on this clonotype: Since the CDR3 does not end with the conserved phenylalanine or tryptophan, this likely comes from a read error. No DNA is shown, since the ends of the CDR3 on it are uncertain; the CDR3 is the one TCRdb lists. V is TRBV6-2 or TRBV6-3 and J is TRBJ2-7; the table's D gene call, TRBD2, was not cross checked with the DNA. CDR1 MNHEY and CDR2 SVGEGT come from the germline V gene. The CDR3 adds up to 16 amino acids, both ends counted. CDR3: CASSGGRESHEQYFGS.

J is TRBJ2-7 and V is TRBV11-2; D may be TRBD1 (5 bases). With the DNA end fitting TRBJ2-6 better, the J assignment may be wrong. This CDR3 is built from 16 residues. Germline assignment: CDR1 SGHAT and CDR2 FQNNGV. CDR3 sequence reads: CASSARVKAGANVLTF. The CDR3 DNA reads as TGTGCCAGCAGCGCCAGGGTTAAGGCTGGGGCCAACGTCCTGACTTTC.

Of note for this clonotype: It is likely a read error, because the conserved phenylalanine at the end of the CDR3 is missing. The DNA is omitted, as the CDR3 cannot be located on it reliably, and the CDR3 follows TCRdb's listing. This CDR3 reads CASSPTGGTEAFFGN. This chain joins TRBV7-3 and TRBJ2-5; TRBD1 is taken as the D call from the table, unchecked against the DNA. Inclusive of both ends, the CDR3 amounts to 15 amino acids. Germline CDR1 reads SGHTA; CDR2 reads FQGTGA.

This clonotype was seen at least ten times. The genes are TRBV2 and TRBJ1-1; possible D gene TRBD1, 5 bases. There are 13 residues in the CDR3. Germline CDR1 is SNHLY and CDR2 is FYNNEI. V lost 3 bases and J 4 bases, leaving 9 bases between the germline ends. CDR3 region: CASSEGRGTEAFF. The CDR3, as DNA: TGTGCCAGCAGTGAGGGTAGGGGCACTGAAGCTTTCTTT.

This rearrangement joins TRBV6-1 to TRBJ2-3, with D possibly being TRBD2 (6 bases). The J call could be wrong; TRBJ2-7 is a better fit for the DNA end. The CDR3 totals 14 residues. Germline CDR1 MNHNS, CDR2 SASEGT. CDR3 DNA: TGTGCCAGCTCAAGGGACTTCAGCTCCTACGAGCAGTACTTC. It codes for CASSRDFSSYEQYF.

This clonotype is labeled as medium-sized. V usage is TRBV7-2 and J usage is TRBJ1-4, with D perhaps matching TRBD1 (5 bases). Per the germline V gene, CDR1 is SGHTA and CDR2 is FQGNSA. V was shortened by 3 bases and J by 7 bases, with 12 bases between the two germline ends. This CDR3 is built from 14 residues. DNA of the CDR3: TGTGCCAGCAGCTTGTCGGGGGTTGTTGAAAAACTGTTTTTT. Encoded protein: CASSLSGVVEKLFF.

Concerning this clonotype itself: One end of the junction varies from germline; a read error may be responsible. V is TRBV7-6 and J is TRBJ1-1, with no clear D. The CDR3 consists of 13 residues. Germline V gene sequence: CDR1 SGHVS, CDR2 FNYEAQ. The CDR3: CASSFSENTEAFF. In nucleotides, the CDR3 is TGTGCCAGCAGCTTCTCCGAGAACACTGAAGCATTCTTT.

Many counts were recorded for this clonotype. This may arise from a read error, as a much more abundant clone is one base away. The chain links TRBV11-2 to TRBJ2-1; D perhaps matches TRBD1 (5 bases). Germline V gene data show CDR1 as SGHAT and CDR2 as FQNNGV. The V end lost 5 bases, the J end lost 10 bases, and 27 bases lay between the germline ends. The CDR3 loop spans 17 amino acids. In DNA form, the CDR3 reads TGTGCCAGCAGCAACGCCTTCAGGGTCCTAGTCACCTACGAGCAGTTCTTC. Protein sequence: CASSNAFRVLVTYEQFF.

The rearrangement links TRBV6-1 to TRBJ2-1; tentatively, D is TRBD1 (5 bases). CDR1 MNHNS and CDR2 SASEGT come from the germline V gene. The CDR3 runs 16 residues. Trimming cost V 7 bases and J 0 bases, with 16 bases left between them. Written as DNA, the CDR3 is TGTGCCAGCACTTGGGGCGGCGCGAGCTCCTACAATGAGCAGTTCTTC. Its translation is CASTWGGASSYNEQFF.

The table lists this clonotype with a few counts. Lacking the conserved final phenylalanine or tryptophan, this CDR3 likely reflects a read error. The limits of the CDR3 on the DNA are not certain, so only TCRdb's listed CDR3 is given. The chain uses TRBV7-6 and TRBJ1-1. A total of 15 residues make up the CDR3, ends included. The germline V gene has CDR1 SGHVS and CDR2 FNYEAQ. CDR3 loop: CASSFRAGRATPSVR.

There are many counts of this clonotype. The chain uses TRBV6-1 and TRBJ1-2; the D is unclear. Trimming cost V 6 bases and J 1 base, with 15 bases left between them. The CDR3 length is 15 residues. Germline CDR1 MNHNS, CDR2 SASEGT. The CDR3 reads CASRASITYNYGYTF. CDR3 DNA sequence: TGTGCCAGCAGAGCCTCTATCACCTATAACTATGGCTACACCTTC.

This clonotype was counted ten times or more. The CDR3 reads CASSEATGTRPYNSPLHF. For the CDR3, the DNA is TGTGCCAGCAGTGAAGCGACAGGGACTCGTCCTTATAATTCACCCCTCCACTTT. The chain recombines TRBV6-1 with TRBJ1-6, with 7 nucleotides matching TRBD1. Germline-derived CDR1 and CDR2 are MNHNS and SASEGT. CDR3 length: 18 amino acids. The V and J ends lost 0 bases and 4 bases, in that order; junction bases with no gene match: 9.

This clonotype was seen ten or more times. The chain joins TRBV28 to TRBJ2-1; 9 bases are shared with TRBD2. V lost 4 bases, J lost 12 bases, and 10 bases stayed unmatched. The CDR3 runs 14 residues. Germline loops: CDR1 MDHEN, CDR2 SYDVKM. The DNA of the CDR3 is TGTGCCAGCAGTTCCCCCCGTAGCGGGAGTATGCAGTTCTTC. Encoded protein: CASSSPRSGSMQFF.

As for this clonotype: No conserved phenylalanine or tryptophan ends this CDR3, so it is likely a read error. The DNA is omitted, as the CDR3 cannot be located on it reliably, and the CDR3 follows TCRdb's listing. The rearrangement uses TRBV7-9 and TRBJ2-1; the D call of TRBD1 is as the table states it, not checked on the DNA. Germline CDR1 reads SEHNR; CDR2 reads FQNEAQ (reference sequence). The CDR3 has 15 residues if both end residues are counted. CDR3 amino acids: CASSQDRESGYTFGS.

This clonotype turned up a few times. The V call is TRBV24-1, the J call TRBJ2-3; 8 nucleotides agree with TRBD1. Trimming at V came to 4 bases and at J to 0 bases, leaving 5 bases not matched to a gene. The CDR3 extends over 16 amino acids. Germline lookup yields CDR1 KGHDR and CDR2 SFDVKD. The CDR3 is CATSDPGQGSTDTQYF. In nucleotides, the CDR3 is TGTGCCACCAGTGACCCTGGACAGGGTAGCACAGATACGCAGTATTTT.

This clonotype was picked up many times. This may be a read error, as it is one base from a much larger clone. The chain is built from TRBV7-2 and TRBJ2-1; D gene uncertain. The CDR3 consists of 12 residues. CDR1 SGHTA and CDR2 FQGNSA come from the germline V gene. The V and J ends lost 2 bases and 10 bases respectively, with 9 bases between them. For the CDR3, the DNA is TGTGCCAGCAGCTTACGAATCGGCGAGCAGTTCTTC. Translated, it gives CASSLRIGEQFF.

This clonotype was observed at least ten times. J is TRBJ1-6 and V is TRBV10-3; unclear D gene. V was clipped by 6 bases and J by 2 bases, with 11 bases between them. The germline V gene has CDR1 ENHRY and CDR2 SYGVKD. The CDR3 is 15 residues long. CDR3 region: CAIREGRAYNSPLHF. DNA for the CDR3: TGTGCCATCAGGGAAGGTCGCGCCTATAATTCACCCCTCCACTTT.

In the case of this clonotype: No conserved phenylalanine or tryptophan ends this CDR3, so it is likely a read error. The DNA is left out, because the CDR3 cannot be placed on it with certainty; the CDR3 is given as TCRdb lists it. This sequence joins TRBV7-3 and TRBJ2-3. CDR1 SGHTA and CDR2 FQGTGA come from the germline V gene. Both ends counted, the CDR3 spans 16 residues. CDR3 amino acids: CASSQGFIYNEQYFGT.

This clonotype was observed a handful of times. A much larger clone lies a single base off, so this may be a read error. V gene TRBV6-5 combines with J gene TRBJ2-1; D not certain. The CDR3 extends over 14 amino acids. V lost 8 bases, J lost 10 bases, and 21 bases lay in between. Germline V gene sequence: CDR1 MNHEY, CDR2 SVGAGI. The CDR3 DNA sequence: TGTGCCAGCCAAGCCCTGGCCTCATTCTACGAGCAGTTCTTC. Amino acids: CASQALASFYEQFF.